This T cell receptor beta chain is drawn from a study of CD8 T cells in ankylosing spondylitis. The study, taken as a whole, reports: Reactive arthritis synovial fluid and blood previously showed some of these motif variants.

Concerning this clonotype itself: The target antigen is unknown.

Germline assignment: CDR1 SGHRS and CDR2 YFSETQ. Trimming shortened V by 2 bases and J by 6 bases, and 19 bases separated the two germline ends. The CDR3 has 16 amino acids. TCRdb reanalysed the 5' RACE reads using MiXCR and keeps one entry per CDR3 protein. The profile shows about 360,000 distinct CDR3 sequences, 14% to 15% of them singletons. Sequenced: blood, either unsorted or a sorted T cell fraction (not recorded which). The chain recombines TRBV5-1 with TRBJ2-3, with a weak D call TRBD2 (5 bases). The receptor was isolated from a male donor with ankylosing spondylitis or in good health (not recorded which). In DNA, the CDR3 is TGCGCCAGCAGCTTAAATCCCGGGATCCCGGGGGATACGCAGTATTTT. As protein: CASSLNPGIPGDTQYF.